These 16 T cell receptor beta chains were all obtained from the same sample, sequenced in a study of blood T cells in healthy people across ages. Together with a sample-barcoded 5' primer, a J-beta primer mix was included in a second PCR lasting roughly 6 to 12 cycles. TCRdb recomputed calls from the 5' RACE reads with MiXCR, one row per CDR3 protein. This table has some 730,000 distinct CDR3 sequences, about 24% appearing once. What was sequenced was blood. These receptors were collected from a man aged 65-85 years in good health.

The J gene is TRBJ1-2, the V gene TRBV5-6; D remains unclear. Germline CDR1 SGHDT, CDR2 YYEEEE. This CDR3 spans 14 amino acids. V lost 4 bases and J lost 4, with 14 bases in between. The CDR3 bases are TGTGCCAGCAGCGGCGCGGGGTGGGTCTATGGCTACACCTTC. This translates into CASSGAGWVYGYTF.

V usage is TRBV25-1 and J usage is TRBJ2-7; the D is unclear. Trimming removed 6 bases at V and 1 base at J, with 10 bases between. The V gene's germline CDR1 is MGHDK and CDR2 SYGVNS. The CDR3 contains 13 residues. CDR3 sequence: CASRDGLSYEQYF. The CDR3 DNA reads as TGTGCCAGCAGGGATGGGCTTTCCTACGAGCAGTACTTC.

This clonotype was counted many times. J is TRBJ2-7 and V is TRBV18; 9 positions agree with TRBD2. V lost 2 bases to trimming and J lost 5 bases; unmatched junction nucleotides: 10. Germline-derived CDR1 and CDR2 are KGHSH and LQKENI. CDR3 length: 16 amino acids. The CDR3 DNA reads as TGTGCCAGCTCACCATCCGGGACTAGCATGGTCCACGAGCAGTACGTC. Residues: CASSPSGTSMVHEQYV.

This sequence joins TRBV6-5 and TRBJ1-1; no reliable D call. The CDR3 is 15 amino acids. With 2 bases removed from V and 8 bases from J, the gap between germline ends came to 18 bases. CDR1 MNHEY and CDR2 SVGAGI come from the germline V gene. The DNA of the CDR3 is TGTGCCAGCAGTTACGTCGAGGGTAGTTATTCGGAAGCTTTCTTT. Protein sequence: CASSYVEGSYSEAFF.

The chain combines TRBV12-3 or TRBV12-4 with TRBJ1-3, with 8 bases that match TRBD1. V dropped 5 bases and J dropped 0; count of bases not matched to a gene: 3. The CDR3 runs to 15 residues. CDR3 region: CASSRQGISGNTIYF. The DNA for the CDR3 is TGTGCCAGCAGTCGACAGGGGATCTCTGGAAACACCATATATTTT.

The chain employs TRBV20-1 and TRBJ1-1; 8 nucleotides align to TRBD1. V lost 0 bases, J lost 5 bases, and 11 bases stayed unmatched. Germline CDR1 and CDR2: DFQATT and SNEGSKA (reference sequence). This CDR3 has 16 amino acids. CDR3 region: CSARDPRTGKGTEAFF. The CDR3 nucleotides are TGCAGTGCTAGAGATCCGAGGACAGGGAAAGGAACTGAAGCTTTCTTT.

This clonotype showed up just a few times. The chain is built from TRBV18 and TRBJ1-1; the D gene is possibly TRBD1 (6 bases). This CDR3 region has 16 residues. The V gene lost 6 bases and the J gene lost 0 bases, with 17 bases spanning the gap. Germline V CDR1 and CDR2: KGHSH, LQKENI. CDR3 nucleotides: TGTGCCAGCTCCGTACAGGGCATCCTGATGAACACTGAAGCTTTCTTT. Translation gives CASSVQGILMNTEAFF.

V and J are TRBV12-3 or TRBV12-4 and TRBJ2-1, with 7 bases matching TRBD2. Trimming removed 7 bases from V and 7 bases from J; junction bases left unmatched: 16. This CDR3 spans 16 amino acids. The CDR3 bases are TGTGCCAGCACCCCCGGAGGAATAGCGGGTAGGAATGAGCAGTTCTTC. This codes for CASTPGGIAGRNEQFF.

The rearrangement links TRBV30 to TRBJ2-3, with unresolved D. Trimming removed 4 bases at V and 0 bases at J, with 14 bases between. The CDR3 runs to 15 residues. Per germline, CDR1 GTSNPN and CDR2 SVGIG (reference sequence). The CDR3 reads CAWIPSTASTDTQYF. CDR3 nucleotides: TGTGCCTGGATTCCCTCCACCGCTAGCACAGATACGCAGTATTTT.

The gene calls are TRBV28 and TRBJ1-5; 9 bases map to TRBD1. V lost 5 bases, J lost 6 bases, and 14 bases stayed unmatched. The CDR3 extends over 17 amino acids. Per the germline V gene, CDR1 is MDHEN and CDR2 is SYDVKM. The CDR3, as DNA: TGTGCCAGCAGTCAAACGCGACAGGGGGTGTTTAGTCAGCCCCAGCATTTT. Protein product: CASSQTRQGVFSQPQHF.

The chain employs TRBV29-1 and TRBJ2-3; 10 nucleotides agree with TRBD1. Unmatched junction bases numbered 5, after V lost 4 bases and J lost 4 bases. The CDR3 is 14 residues long. Germline CDR1 SQVTM, CDR2 ANQGSEA. The CDR3 coding sequence is TGCAGCGTTGGGTGGACAGGGGGAGCAGATACGCAGTATTTT. As protein: CSVGWTGGADTQYF.

The V and J genes are TRBV5-5 and TRBJ2-5, with D perhaps matching TRBD1 (6 bases). Germline CDR1 reads SGHKS; CDR2 reads YYEKEE (reference sequence). The CDR3 is 14 amino acids. V lost 5 bases and J 11 bases, leaving 22 bases between the germline ends. The chain's CDR3 is CASSWAQGHGEQYF. CDR3 DNA sequence: TGTGCCAGCAGTTGGGCCCAGGGGCATGGGGAGCAGTACTTC.

Only a few counts were recorded for this clonotype. This rearrangement joins TRBV29-1 to TRBJ2-2, with 11 bases matching TRBD2. The length of the CDR3 is 13 residues. Trimming cost V 4 bases and J 5 bases; bases outside gene matches: 0. The V gene's germline CDR1 is SQVTM and CDR2 ANQGSEA. In nucleotides, the CDR3 is TGCAGCGTTGGACTAGCGGGGACCGGGGAGCTGTTTTTT. Amino acids: CSVGLAGTGELFF.

This clonotype was recorded a few times. CDR3 sequence: CASSLSPSGRADTQYF. Written as DNA, the CDR3 is TGTGCCAGCAGTTTATCTCCTAGCGGGAGGGCAGATACGCAGTATTTT. This chain joins TRBV27 and TRBJ2-3; 12 nucleotides align to TRBD2. After removal of 0 bases from V and 4 bases from J, the junction contained 2 bases not matched to a gene. Germline values: CDR1 MNHEY, CDR2 SMNVEV (reference sequence). This CDR3 has 16 amino acids.

This rearrangement joins TRBV12-3 or TRBV12-4 to TRBJ1-4; D not certain. The CDR3 sequence is 13 residues long. The ends were cut back, 3 bases at V and 4 bases at J, with 6 bases in the middle. The CDR3 DNA reads TGTGCCAGCAGTTTGGAATTTAATGAAAAACTGTTTTTT. Amino acid sequence: CASSLEFNEKLFF.

The V and J genes are TRBV7-9 and TRBJ2-3, with D possibly being TRBD2 (5 bases). The V gene lost 4 bases and the J gene lost 7 bases, with 18 bases spanning the gap. CDR3 length: 15 amino acids. Germline lookup yields CDR1 SEHNR and CDR2 FQNEAQ (reference sequence). The CDR3 is CASSSNLYPGNTQYF. CDR3 DNA: TGTGCCAGCAGCTCTAACCTATATCCCGGGAATACGCAGTATTTT.